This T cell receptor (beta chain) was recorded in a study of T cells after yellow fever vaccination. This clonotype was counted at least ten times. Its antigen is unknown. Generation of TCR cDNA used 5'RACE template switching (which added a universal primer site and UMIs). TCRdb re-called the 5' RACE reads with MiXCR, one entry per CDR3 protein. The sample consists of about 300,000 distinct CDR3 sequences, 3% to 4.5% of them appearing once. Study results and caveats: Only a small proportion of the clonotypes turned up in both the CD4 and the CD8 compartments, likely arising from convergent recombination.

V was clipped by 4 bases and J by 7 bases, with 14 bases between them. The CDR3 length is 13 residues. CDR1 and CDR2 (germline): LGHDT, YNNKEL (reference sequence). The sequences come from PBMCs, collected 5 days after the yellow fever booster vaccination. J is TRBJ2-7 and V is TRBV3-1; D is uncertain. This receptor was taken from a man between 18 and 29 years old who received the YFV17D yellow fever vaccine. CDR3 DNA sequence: TGTGCCAGCAGCCCAAGTCCCTTTGGTGAGCAGTACGTC. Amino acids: CASSPSPFGEQYV.